This T cell receptor (beta chain) came from a study of regulatory T cells in long-lasting Graves disease. The CDR3 is made up of 12 amino acids. V lost 8 bases to trimming and J lost 3 bases, with 11 bases between them. Germline values: CDR1 SGHAT, CDR2 FQNNGV. With iRepertoire HTBI primers and Arm-PCR of CDR3 regions, TCR beta libraries were built. TCRdb recomputed calls from the multiplex PCR reads with MiXCR, one row per CDR3 protein. There are about 450,000 distinct CDR3 sequences in the sample; approximately 15% occur only once, and about 15% lies in the top ten. Specified time point: newly diagnosed GD, antithyroid drugs for less than 3 months. Construction of the TCR library relied on RNA isolated from PBMCs. In this sample, this clonotype turned up many times. The data also belong to a second study, concerning T cells in Graves' hyperthyroidism and ophthalmopathy.

This clonotype originated in a woman in her fifties or sixties with Graves disease. The input for sequencing was peripheral blood mononuclear cells (PBMCs), taken at new diagnosis, from a patient treated with antithyroid drugs. The chain carries TRBV11-2 and TRBJ2-7; no clear D. The DNA of the CDR3 is TGTGCCAGCGCCCGGAGCAGCTACGAGCAGTACTTC. It translates to CASARSSYEQYF. Full variable domain (remainder filled in from reference TRBV11-2 and TRBJ2-7): EAGVAQSPRYKIIEKRQSVAFWCNPISGHATLYWYQQILGQGPKLLIQFQNNGVVDDSQLPKDRFSAERLKGVDSTLKIQPAKLEDSAVYLCASARSSYEQYFGPGTRLTVT.